This TCR beta chain is from a study of T cells after yellow fever vaccination. Study-level information: Fractions of low cell number were prepared using SMART-Seq v4 Ultra Low Input.

The table lists this clonotype with many counts. What it binds is unknown. Germline V gives CDR1 SGHRS, CDR2 YFSETQ. The CDR3 has 14 amino acids. V was clipped by 3 bases and J by 2 bases; unmatched bases: 4. It was through 5'RACE template switching that TCR cDNA was made, with a universal primer site and UMIs added. TCRdb redid the calling of the 5' RACE reads with MiXCR, one entry per CDR3 protein. The profile shows under 350,000 distinct CDR3 sequences, roughly 4% of them singletons. Study outcomes and limitations: Across the CD4 and CD8 compartments, a small share of clonotypes was present in both. Subsequent booster samples again held most clones from primary vaccination (just under 98% CD4, 85% to 90% CD8).

This sequence joins TRBV5-1 and TRBJ1-1; TRBD1 agrees at 7 bases. Specimen: PBMCs, collected 5 days after the yellow fever booster vaccination. This clonotype was obtained from a man aged 18-30 years who received the YFV17D yellow fever vaccine. The CDR3 sequence: CASSSRQGNTEAFF. CDR3 DNA sequence: TGCGCCAGCAGCTCCCGACAGGGTAACACTGAAGCTTTCTTT.